This T cell receptor (beta chain) was sequenced for a study of blood T cells in healthy people across ages. A J-beta primer mix and a sample-barcoded 5' primer were used in a second PCR of about 6 to 12 cycles. TCRdb itself ran the 5' RACE reads through MiXCR, one entry per CDR3 protein. The sample contains about 780,000 distinct CDR3 sequences, more than 35% of which appear only once. Study findings and constraints: Across samples, TCR beta diversity tracked strongly with naive T cell percentage.

This CDR3 spans 16 amino acids. Trimming removed 5 bases from V and 0 bases from J; junction bases left unmatched: 9. CDR1 and CDR2 (germline): SGHAT, FQDESV (reference sequence). On this clonotype itself: Its antigen remains unknown.

The chain employs TRBV11-1 and TRBJ2-7; 8 bases align to TRBD1. Material for sequencing was blood. The source is a man older than 75 in good health. For the CDR3, the DNA is TGTGCCAGCAGCACCAGGAGGACAGGGTCCTCCTACGAGCAGTACTTC. Amino acids: CASSTRRTGSSYEQYF.